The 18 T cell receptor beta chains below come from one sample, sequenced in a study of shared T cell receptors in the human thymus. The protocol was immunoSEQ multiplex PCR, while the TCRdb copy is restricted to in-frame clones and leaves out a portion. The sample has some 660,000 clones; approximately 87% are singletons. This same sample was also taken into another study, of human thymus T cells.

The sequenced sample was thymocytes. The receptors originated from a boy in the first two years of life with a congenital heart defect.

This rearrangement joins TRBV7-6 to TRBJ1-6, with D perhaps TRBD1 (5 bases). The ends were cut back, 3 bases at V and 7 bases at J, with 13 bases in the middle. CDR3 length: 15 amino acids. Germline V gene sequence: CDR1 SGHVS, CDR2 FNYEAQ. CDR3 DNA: TGTGCCAGCAGCTTCGTCCAGGGCGAGAATTCACCCCTCCACTTT. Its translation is CASSFVQGENSPLHF. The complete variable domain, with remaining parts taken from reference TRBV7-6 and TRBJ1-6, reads GAGVSQSPRYKVTKRGQDVALRCDPISGHVSLYWYRQALGQGPEFLTYFNYEAQQDKSGLPNDRFSAERPEGSISTLTIQRTEQRDSAMYRCASSFVQGENSPLHFGNGTRLTVT.

This CDR3 reads CASSLRGSGDQPQHF. The CDR3 bases are TGTGCCAGCAGCTTGCGGGGGTCGGGGGATCAGCCCCAGCATTTT. This sequence joins TRBV5-5 and TRBJ1-5; maybe TRBD1 (5 bases). CDR1 and CDR2 from the germline V gene are SGHKS and YYEKEE (reference sequence). The CDR3 is 15 amino acids. V lost 1 base to trimming and J lost 5 bases, with 13 bases between them. The whole variable domain, remainder taken from reference TRBV5-5 and TRBJ1-5, is DAGVTQSPTHLIKTRGQQVTLRCSPISGHKSVSWYQQVLGQGPQFIFQYYEKEERGRGNFPDRFSARQFPNYSSELNVNALLLGDSALYLCASSLRGSGDQPQHFGDGTRLSIL.

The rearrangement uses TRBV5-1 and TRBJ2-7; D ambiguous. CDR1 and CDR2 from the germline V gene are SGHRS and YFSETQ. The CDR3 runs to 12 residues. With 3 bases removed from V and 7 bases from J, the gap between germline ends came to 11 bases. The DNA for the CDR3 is TGCGCCAGCAGCTCACCAGGTGAAGAGCAGTACTTC. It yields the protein CASSSPGEEQYF.

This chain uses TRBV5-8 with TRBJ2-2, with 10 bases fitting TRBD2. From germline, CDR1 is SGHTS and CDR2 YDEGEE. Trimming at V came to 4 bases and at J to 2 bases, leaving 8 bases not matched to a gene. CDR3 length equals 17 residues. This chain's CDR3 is CASSGGASGSNTGELFF. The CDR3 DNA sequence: TGTGCCAGCAGCGGGGGGGCTAGCGGGAGTAACACCGGGGAGCTGTTTTTT.

The CDR3 loop reads CASSLEQSTDTQYF. The DNA for the CDR3 is TGCGCCAGCAGCTTGGAACAGAGCACAGATACGCAGTATTTT. This chain connects TRBV5-1 to TRBJ2-3; D not certain. Germline CDR1 and CDR2: SGHRS and YFSETQ. V was clipped by 0 bases and J by 0 bases, with 5 bases between them. This CDR3 has 14 amino acids.

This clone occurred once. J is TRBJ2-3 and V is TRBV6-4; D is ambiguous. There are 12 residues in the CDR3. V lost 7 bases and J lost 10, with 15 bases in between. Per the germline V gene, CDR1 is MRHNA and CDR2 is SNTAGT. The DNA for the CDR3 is TGTGCCAGCACCCCGGGTCTTCCCCCGCAGTATTTT. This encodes CASTPGLPPQYF.

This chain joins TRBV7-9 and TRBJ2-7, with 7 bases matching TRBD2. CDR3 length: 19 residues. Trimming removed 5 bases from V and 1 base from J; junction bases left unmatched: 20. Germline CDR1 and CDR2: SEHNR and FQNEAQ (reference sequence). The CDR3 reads CASSRLPPGLLGFSYEQYF. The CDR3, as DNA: TGTGCCAGCAGCCGACTGCCACCGGGACTATTAGGTTTTTCCTACGAGCAGTACTTC.

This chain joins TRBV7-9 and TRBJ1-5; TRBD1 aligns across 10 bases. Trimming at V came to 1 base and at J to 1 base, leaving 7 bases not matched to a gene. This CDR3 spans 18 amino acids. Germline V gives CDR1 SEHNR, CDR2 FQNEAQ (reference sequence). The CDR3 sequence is CASSLGSRDRGSNQPQHF. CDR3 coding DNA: TGTGCCAGCAGCTTAGGGAGCCGGGACAGGGGAAGCAATCAGCCCCAGCATTTT.

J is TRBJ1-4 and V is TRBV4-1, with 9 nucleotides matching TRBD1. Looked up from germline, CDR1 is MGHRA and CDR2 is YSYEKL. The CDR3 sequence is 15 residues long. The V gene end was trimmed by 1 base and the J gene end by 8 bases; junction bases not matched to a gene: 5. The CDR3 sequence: CASSQGGQGGEKLFF. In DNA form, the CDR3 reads TGCGCCAGCAGCCAAGGGGGACAGGGAGGAGAAAAACTGTTTTTT.

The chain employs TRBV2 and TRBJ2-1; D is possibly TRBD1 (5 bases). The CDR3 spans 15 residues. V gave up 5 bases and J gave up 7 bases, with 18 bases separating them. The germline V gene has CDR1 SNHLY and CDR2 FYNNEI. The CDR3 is CASSYGRVTTNEQFF. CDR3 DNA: TGTGCCAGCAGTTACGGCAGGGTGACCACAAATGAGCAGTTCTTC.

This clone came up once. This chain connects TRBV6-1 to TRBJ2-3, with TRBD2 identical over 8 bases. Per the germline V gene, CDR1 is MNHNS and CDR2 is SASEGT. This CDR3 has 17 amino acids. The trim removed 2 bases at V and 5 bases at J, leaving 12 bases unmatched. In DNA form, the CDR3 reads TGTGCCAGCAGTGAAATCTGGGGGGGACTAGTCTTAGATACGCAGTATTTT. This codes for CASSEIWGGLVLDTQYF.

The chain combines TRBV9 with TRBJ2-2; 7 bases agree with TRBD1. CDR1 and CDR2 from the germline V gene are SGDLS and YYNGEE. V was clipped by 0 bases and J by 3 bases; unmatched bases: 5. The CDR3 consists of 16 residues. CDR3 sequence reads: CASSVVGGADTGELFF. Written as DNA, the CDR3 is TGTGCCAGCAGCGTAGTAGGGGGCGCGGACACCGGGGAGCTGTTTTTT.

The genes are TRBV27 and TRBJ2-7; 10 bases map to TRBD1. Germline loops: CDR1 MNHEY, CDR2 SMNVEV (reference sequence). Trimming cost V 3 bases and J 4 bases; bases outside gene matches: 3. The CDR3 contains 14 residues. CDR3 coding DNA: TGTGCCAGCAGTTTGGACAGGGGGATGTACGAGCAGTACTTC. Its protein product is CASSLDRGMYEQYF.

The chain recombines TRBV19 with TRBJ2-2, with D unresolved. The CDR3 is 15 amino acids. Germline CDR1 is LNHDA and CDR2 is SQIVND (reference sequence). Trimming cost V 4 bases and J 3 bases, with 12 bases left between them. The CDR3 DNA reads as TGTGCCAGTAGTAGGGTACAGCTTTACACCGGGGAGCTGTTTTTT. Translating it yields CASSRVQLYTGELFF.

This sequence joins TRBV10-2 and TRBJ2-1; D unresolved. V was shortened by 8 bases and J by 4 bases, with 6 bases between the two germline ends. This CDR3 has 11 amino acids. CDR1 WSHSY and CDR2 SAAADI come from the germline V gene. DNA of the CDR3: TGCGCCAGCCACGGGTACAATGAGCAGTTCTTC. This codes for CASHGYNEQFF.

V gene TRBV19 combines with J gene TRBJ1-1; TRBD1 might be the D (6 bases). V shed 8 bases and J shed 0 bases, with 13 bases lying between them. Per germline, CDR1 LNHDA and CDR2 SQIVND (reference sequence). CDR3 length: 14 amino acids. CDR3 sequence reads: CASEGRGVNTEAFF. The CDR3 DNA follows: TGTGCCAGTGAGGGCAGGGGAGTGAACACTGAAGCTTTCTTT. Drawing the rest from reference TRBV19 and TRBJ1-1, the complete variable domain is DGGITQSPKYLFRKEGQNVTLSCEQNLNHDAMYWYRQDPGQGLRLIYYSQIVNDFQKGDIAEGYSVSREKKESFPLTVTSAQKNPTAFYLCASEGRGVNTEAFFGQGTRLTVV.

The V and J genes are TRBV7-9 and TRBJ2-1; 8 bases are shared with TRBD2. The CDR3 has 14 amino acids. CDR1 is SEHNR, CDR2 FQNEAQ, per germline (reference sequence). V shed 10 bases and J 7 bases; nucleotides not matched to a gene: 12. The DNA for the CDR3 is TGTGCCACTCCCCAAGCGGGAGAGGATAATGAGCAGTTCTTC. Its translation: CATPQAGEDNEQFF.

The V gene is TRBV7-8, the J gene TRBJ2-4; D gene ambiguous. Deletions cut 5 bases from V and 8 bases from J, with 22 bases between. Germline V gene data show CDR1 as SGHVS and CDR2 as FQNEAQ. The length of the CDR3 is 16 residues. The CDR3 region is CASSPIMRPVRDIQYF. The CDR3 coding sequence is TGTGCCAGCAGCCCCATTATGCGGCCCGTCCGGGACATTCAGTACTTC.